This TCR beta chain was captured in a study of CD8 T cells in Susac syndrome. This clonotype was detected only a few times. Trimming shortened V by 6 bases and J by 1 base, and 12 bases separated the two germline ends. The germline V gene encodes CDR1 PRHDT and CDR2 FYEKMQ (reference sequence). The CDR3 has 14 residues. Reverse transcription used roughly 0.5 to 1 ug RNA and random hexamers. The amplification used immunoSEQ multiplex PCR on TCR beta CDR3; it spanned 54 Vbeta and 13 Jbeta. TCRdb used MiXCR to reprocess the immunoSEQ multiplex PCR reads, holding one entry per CDR3 protein. The sample consists of around 140,000 distinct CDR3 sequences, 85% to 95% of them appearing once.

The chain recombines TRBV13 with TRBJ1-1; the D gene is possibly TRBD1 (6 bases). Material: CD4+ T cells from PBMCs. This TCR derives from a human donor with Susac syndrome. For the CDR3, the DNA is TGTGCCAGCAGTCTCGGGGGACAGAACACTGAAGCTTTCTTT. It translates to CASSLGGQNTEAFF.